This note documents a single T cell receptor (beta chain) sequence. Its antigen is unidentified. The data derive from a study of Ad26.COV2.S vaccination and SARS-CoV-2 variants. Study background: Donor was assigned to the Ad26.COV2.S arm of trial COV1001.

This CDR3 is built from 14 residues. V was trimmed by 3 bases and J by 3 bases, leaving 9 bases between them. CDR1 and CDR2 (germline): KGHSH, LQKENI. Notes on the study in general: Total responses of T cells may have been underestimated by the analyses of TCR breadth and depth. After vaccination, substantial breadth of spike-specific CD8+ and CD4+ responses was reported.

As to treatment: over 15 received Ad26.COV2.S at low or high dose, single or two shots; 5 received placebo; per-sample allocation not given. Vaccine and placebo recipients were sampled on day 63 after the first injection. Donor was an adult aged 18-55 years in Boston. The data were produced by immunoSEQ multiplex PCR, yet TCRdb's version contains in-frame clones alone and is incomplete. Of 350,000 to 500,000 clones in the sample, 80% to 90% were seen once. The rearrangement uses TRBV18 and TRBJ1-3; D is perhaps TRBD1 (6 bases). Sequencing used peripheral blood, obtained in a trial of Ad26.COV2.S vaccine versus placebo. The clonotype was recovered from a person between 18 and 60 years old who received the Ad26.COV2.S COVID-19 vaccine or a placebo. This chain's CDR3 is CASSPPGDGNTIYF. CDR3 bases: TGTGCCAGCTCACCTCCAGGGGATGGAAACACCATATATTTT.